The clone carrying this T cell receptor beta chain was found a few times. The antigen remains undetermined. This sample was taken from a study of blood T cells in healthy people across ages. Study details: About one barcoded TCR beta cDNA was captured per two T cells.

Each donor gave 9 to 10 milliliters of peripheral blood. Study-wide points: Percentage of naive T cells showed a strong correlation with TCR beta diversity.

Through a sample-barcoded 5' primer and a J-beta primer mix, a second PCR was run for about 6 to 12 cycles. TCRdb reanalysed the 5' RACE reads using MiXCR and keeps one entry per CDR3 protein. The table lists around 970,000 distinct CDR3 sequences, roughly half of them singletons. This receptor was identified in a woman in her fifties or sixties in good health. Sequencing was carried out using blood.

CDR3 in amino acids: CAISENSGENNSPLHF. CDR3 bases: TGTGCCATCAGTGAGAATTCAGGAGAGAATAATTCACCCCTCCACTTT. The chain employs TRBV10-3 and TRBJ1-6; D is undetermined. This CDR3 contains 16 residues. The V and J ends lost 2 bases and 5 bases respectively, with 13 bases between them. Germline V gene data show CDR1 as ENHRY and CDR2 as SYGVKD.